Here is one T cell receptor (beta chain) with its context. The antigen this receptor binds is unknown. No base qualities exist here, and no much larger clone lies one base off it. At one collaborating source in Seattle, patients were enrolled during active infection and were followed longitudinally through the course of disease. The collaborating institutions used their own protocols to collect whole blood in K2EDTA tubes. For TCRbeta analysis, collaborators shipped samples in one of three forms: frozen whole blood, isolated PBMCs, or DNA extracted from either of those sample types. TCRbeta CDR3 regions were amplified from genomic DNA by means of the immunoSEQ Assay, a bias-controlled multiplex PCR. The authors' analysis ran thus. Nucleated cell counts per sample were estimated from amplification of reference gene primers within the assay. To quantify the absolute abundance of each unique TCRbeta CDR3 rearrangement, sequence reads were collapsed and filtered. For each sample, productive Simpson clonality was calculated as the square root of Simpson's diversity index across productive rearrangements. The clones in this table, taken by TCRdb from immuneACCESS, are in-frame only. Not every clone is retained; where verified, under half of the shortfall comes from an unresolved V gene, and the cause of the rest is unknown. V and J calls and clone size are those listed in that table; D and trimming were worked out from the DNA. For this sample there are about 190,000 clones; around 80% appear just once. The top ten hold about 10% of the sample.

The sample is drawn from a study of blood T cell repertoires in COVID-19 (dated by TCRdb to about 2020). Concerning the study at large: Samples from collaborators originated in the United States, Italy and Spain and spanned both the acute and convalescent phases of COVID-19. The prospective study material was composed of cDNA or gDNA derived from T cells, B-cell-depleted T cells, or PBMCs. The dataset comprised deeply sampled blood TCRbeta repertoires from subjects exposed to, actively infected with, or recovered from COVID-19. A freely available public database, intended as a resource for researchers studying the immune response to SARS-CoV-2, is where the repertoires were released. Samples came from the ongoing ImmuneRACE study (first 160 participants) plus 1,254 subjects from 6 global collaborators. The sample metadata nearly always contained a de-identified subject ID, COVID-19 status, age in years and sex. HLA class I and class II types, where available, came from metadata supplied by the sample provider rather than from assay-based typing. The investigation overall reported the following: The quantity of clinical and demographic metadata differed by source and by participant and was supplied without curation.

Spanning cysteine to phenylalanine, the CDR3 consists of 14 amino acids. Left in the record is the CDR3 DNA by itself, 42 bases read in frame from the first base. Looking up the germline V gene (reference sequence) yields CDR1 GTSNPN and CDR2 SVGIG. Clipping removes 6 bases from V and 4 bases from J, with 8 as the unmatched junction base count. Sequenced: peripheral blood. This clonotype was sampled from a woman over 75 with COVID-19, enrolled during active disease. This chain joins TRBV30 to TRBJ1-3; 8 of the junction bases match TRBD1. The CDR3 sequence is CACTYRDRGNTIYF. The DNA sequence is TGTGCCTGTACTTACCGGGACAGGGGAAACACCATATATTTT.